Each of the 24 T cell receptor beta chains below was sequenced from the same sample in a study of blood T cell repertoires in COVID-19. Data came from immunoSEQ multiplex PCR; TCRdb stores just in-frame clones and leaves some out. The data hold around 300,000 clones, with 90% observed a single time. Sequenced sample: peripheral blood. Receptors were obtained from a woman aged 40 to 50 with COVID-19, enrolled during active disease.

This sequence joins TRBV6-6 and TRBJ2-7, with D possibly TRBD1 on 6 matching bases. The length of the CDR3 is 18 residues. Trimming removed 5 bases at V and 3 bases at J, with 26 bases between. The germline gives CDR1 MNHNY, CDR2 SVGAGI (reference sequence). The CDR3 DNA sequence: TGTGCCAGCAGTCCCAATTTGGGGGCCGGGACACAGGGCTACGAGCAGTACTTC. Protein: CASSPNLGAGTQGYEQYF.

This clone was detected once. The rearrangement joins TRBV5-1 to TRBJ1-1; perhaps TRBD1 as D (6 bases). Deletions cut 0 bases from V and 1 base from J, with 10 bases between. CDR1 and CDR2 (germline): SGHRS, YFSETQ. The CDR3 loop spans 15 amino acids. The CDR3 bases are TGCGCCAGCAGCTTGGCGGGGGGCTGGAACACTGAAGCTTTCTTT. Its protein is CASSLAGGWNTEAFF.

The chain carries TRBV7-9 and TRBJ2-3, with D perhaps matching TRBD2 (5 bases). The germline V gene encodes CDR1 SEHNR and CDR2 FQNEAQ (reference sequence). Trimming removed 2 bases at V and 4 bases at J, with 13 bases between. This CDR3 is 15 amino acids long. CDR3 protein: CASSLNIFGADTQYF. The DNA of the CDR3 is TGTGCCAGCAGCTTAAACATCTTCGGGGCAGATACGCAGTATTTT.

The DNA of the CDR3 is TGCGCCAGCAGCCGGACAGGGGGGAACACTGAAGCTTTCTTT. Its protein is CASSRTGGNTEAFF. The chain couples TRBV4-1 to TRBJ1-1; 10 nucleotides align to TRBD1. In germline, CDR1 is MGHRA, CDR2 YSYEKL. The CDR3 length is 14 residues. After removal of 4 bases from V and 1 base from J, the junction contained 0 bases not matched to a gene.

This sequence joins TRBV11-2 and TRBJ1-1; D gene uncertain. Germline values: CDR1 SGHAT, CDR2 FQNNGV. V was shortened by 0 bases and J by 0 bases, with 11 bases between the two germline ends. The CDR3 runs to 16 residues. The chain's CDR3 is CASSLDGRLMNTEAFF. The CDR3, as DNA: TGTGCCAGCAGCTTAGACGGCAGACTTATGAACACTGAAGCTTTCTTT.

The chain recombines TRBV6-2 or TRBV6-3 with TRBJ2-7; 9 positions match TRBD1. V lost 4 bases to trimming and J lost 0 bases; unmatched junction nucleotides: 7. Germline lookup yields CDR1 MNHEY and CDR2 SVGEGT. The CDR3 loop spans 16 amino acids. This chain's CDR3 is CASSWTGVDFSYEQYF. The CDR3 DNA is TGTGCCAGCAGTTGGACAGGGGTCGACTTCTCCTACGAGCAGTACTTC.

In nucleotides, the CDR3 is TGTGCCAGCGAGGCAGGGAGGACCTACGAGCAGTACTTC. It encodes CASEAGRTYEQYF. V gene TRBV2 combines with J gene TRBJ2-7; perhaps TRBD2 as D (6 bases). The V and J ends lost 8 bases and 2 bases respectively, with 13 bases between them. Germline values: CDR1 SNHLY, CDR2 FYNNEI. The CDR3 totals 13 residues.

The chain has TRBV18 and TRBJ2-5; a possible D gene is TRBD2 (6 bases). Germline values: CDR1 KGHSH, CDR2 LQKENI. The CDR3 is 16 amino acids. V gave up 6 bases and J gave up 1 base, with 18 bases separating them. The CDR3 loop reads CASSQGSGSVQETQYF. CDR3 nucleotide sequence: TGTGCCAGCTCGCAGGGCTCCGGGAGCGTCCAAGAGACCCAGTACTTC.

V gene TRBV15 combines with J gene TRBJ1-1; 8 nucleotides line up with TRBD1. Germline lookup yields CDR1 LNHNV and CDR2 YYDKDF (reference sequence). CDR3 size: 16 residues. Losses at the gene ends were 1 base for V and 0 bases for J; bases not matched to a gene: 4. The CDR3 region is CATSRGTGNLNTEAFF. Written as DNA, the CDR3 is TGTGCCACCAGCAGAGGGACAGGGAATCTGAACACTGAAGCTTTCTTT.

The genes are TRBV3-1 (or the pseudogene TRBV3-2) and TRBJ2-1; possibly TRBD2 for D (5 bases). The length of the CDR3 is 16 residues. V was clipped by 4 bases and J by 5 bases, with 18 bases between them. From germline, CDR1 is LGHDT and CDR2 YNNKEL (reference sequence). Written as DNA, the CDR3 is TGTGCCAGCAGCCCCCCCCCGTACGGGATACACAATGAGCAGTTCTTC. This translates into CASSPPPYGIHNEQFF.

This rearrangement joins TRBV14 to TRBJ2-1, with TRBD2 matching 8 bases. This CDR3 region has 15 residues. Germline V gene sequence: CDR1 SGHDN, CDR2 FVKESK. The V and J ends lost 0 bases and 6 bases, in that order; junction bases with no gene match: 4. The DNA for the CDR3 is TGTGCCAGCAGCCAAGAAATCCTAGCGGGCAATGAGCAGTTCTTC. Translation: CASSQEILAGNEQFF.

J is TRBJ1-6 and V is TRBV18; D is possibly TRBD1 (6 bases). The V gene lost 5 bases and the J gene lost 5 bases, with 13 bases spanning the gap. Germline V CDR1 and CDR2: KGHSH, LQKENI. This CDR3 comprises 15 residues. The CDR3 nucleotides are TGTGCCAGCTCAGACGGGACACCTGATAATTCACCCCTCCACTTT. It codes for CASSDGTPDNSPLHF.

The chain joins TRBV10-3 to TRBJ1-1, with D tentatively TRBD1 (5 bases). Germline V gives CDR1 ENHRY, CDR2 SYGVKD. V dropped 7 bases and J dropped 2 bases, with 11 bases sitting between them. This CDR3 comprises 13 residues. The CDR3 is CAITLTVNTEAFF. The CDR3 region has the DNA TGTGCCATCACCTTGACAGTTAACACTGAAGCTTTCTTT.

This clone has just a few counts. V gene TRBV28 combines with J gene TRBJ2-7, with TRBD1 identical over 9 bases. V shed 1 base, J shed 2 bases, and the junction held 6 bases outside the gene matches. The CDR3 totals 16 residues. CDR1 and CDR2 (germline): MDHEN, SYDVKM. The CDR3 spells CASSLSTGGITYEQYF. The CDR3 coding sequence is TGTGCCAGCAGTTTATCCACAGGGGGCATCACCTACGAGCAGTACTTC.

The CDR3 region has the DNA TGTGCCAGCAGTTTAAGGGGAGGACAGGGATCCTACGAGCAGTACTTC. Translated: CASSLRGGQGSYEQYF. The rearrangement uses TRBV28 and TRBJ2-7, with 8 positions matching TRBD1. After removal of 2 bases from V and 1 base from J, the junction contained 7 bases not matched to a gene. In germline, CDR1 is MDHEN, CDR2 SYDVKM. CDR3 length equals 16 residues.

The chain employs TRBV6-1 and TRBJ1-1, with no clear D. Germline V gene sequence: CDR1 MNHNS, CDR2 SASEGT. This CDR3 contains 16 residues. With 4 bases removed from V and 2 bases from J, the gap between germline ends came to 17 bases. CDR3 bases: TGTGCCAGCAGTGGAGCGGATGGGAGCCCAAACACTGAAGCTTTCTTT. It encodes CASSGADGSPNTEAFF.

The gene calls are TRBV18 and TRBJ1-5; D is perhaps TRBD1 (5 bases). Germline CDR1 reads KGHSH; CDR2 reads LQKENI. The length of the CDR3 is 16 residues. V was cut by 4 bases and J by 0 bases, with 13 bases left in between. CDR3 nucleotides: TGTGCCAGCTCACTTTCTCAGGGACTTAGCAATCAGCCCCAGCATTTT. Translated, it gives CASSLSQGLSNQPQHF.

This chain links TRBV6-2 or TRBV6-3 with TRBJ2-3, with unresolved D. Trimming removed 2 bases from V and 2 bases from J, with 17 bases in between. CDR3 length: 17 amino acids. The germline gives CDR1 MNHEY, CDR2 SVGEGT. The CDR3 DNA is TGTGCCAGCAGTTACCTTCGGTCACGAACGAACACAGATACGCAGTATTTT. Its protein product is CASSYLRSRTNTDTQYF.

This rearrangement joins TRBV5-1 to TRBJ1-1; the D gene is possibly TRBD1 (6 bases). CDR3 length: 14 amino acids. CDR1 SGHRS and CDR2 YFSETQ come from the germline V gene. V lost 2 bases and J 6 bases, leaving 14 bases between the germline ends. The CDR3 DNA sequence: TGCGCCAGCAGCTTAGGCCAGGGGTTCGCTGAAGCTTTCTTT. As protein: CASSLGQGFAEAFF.

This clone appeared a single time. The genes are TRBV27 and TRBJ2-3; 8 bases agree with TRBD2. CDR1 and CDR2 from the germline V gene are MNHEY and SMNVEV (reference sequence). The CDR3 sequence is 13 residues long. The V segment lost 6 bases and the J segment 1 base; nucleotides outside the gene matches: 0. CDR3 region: CASRTSGTDTQYF. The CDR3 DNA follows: TGTGCCAGCAGGACTAGCGGCACAGATACGCAGTATTTT.

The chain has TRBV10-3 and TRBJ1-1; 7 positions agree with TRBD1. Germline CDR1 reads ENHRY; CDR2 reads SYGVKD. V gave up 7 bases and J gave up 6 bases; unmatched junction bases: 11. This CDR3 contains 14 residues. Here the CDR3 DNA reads TGTGCCATCAACGACAGGGTCGGTCGAGCTGAAGCTTTCTTT. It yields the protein CAINDRVGRAEAFF.

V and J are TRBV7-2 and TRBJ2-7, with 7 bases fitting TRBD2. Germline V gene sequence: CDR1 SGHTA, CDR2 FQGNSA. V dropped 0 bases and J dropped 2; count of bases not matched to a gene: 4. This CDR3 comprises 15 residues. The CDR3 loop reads CASSLAPSGPYEQYF. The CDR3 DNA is TGTGCCAGCAGCTTAGCGCCTAGCGGCCCCTACGAGCAGTACTTC.

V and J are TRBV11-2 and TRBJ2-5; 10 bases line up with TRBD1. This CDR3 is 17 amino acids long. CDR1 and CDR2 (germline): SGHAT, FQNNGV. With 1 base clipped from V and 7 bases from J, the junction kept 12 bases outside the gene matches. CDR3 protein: CASSLVRTGGIIGTQYF. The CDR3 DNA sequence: TGTGCCAGCAGCTTAGTGCGGACAGGGGGGATCATTGGGACCCAGTACTTC.

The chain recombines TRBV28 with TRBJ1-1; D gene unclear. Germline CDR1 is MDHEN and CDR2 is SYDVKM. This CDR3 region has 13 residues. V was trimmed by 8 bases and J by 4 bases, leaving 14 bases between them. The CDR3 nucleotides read TGTGCCAGCTTTCCGGCGAGGGTCACTGAAGCTTTCTTT. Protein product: CASFPARVTEAFF.